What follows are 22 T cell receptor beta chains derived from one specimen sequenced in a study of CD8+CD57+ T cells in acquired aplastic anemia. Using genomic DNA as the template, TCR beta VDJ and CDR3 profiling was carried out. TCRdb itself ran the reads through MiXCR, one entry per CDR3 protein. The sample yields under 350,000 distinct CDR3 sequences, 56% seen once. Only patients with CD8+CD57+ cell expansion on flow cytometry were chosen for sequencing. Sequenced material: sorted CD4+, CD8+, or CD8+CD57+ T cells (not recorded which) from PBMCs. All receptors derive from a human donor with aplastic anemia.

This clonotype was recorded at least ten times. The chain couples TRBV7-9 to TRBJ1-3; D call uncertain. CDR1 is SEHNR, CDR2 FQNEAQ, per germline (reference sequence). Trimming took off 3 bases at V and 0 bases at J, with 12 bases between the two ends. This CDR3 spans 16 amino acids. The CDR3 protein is CASSLEGYSSGNTIYF. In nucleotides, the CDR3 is TGTGCCAGCAGCTTGGAGGGCTACTCCTCTGGAAACACCATATATTTT.

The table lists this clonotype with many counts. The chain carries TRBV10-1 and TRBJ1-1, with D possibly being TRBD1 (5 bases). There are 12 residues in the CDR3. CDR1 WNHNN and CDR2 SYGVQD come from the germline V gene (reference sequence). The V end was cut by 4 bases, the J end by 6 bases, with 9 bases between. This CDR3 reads CASSGRGSEAFF. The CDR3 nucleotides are TGCGCCAGCAGTGGAAGGGGATCTGAAGCTTTCTTT.

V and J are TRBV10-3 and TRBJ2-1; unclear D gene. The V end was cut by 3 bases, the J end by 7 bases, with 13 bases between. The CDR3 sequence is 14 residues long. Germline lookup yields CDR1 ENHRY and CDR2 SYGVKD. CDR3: CAISDPTGGNEQFF. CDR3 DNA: TGTGCCATCAGTGACCCTACCGGTGGTAATGAGCAGTTCTTC.

The CDR3 nucleotides read TGCAGTGCTAGAGATGGGGGATCTAATGAAAAACTGTTTTTT. Encoded protein: CSARDGGSNEKLFF. The chain is built from TRBV20-1 and TRBJ1-4, with D maybe TRBD1 (5 bases). The CDR3 loop spans 14 amino acids. Germline V gene lookup returns CDR1 DFQATT and CDR2 SNEGSKA (reference sequence). Trimming took off 0 bases at V and 3 bases at J, with 8 bases between the two ends.

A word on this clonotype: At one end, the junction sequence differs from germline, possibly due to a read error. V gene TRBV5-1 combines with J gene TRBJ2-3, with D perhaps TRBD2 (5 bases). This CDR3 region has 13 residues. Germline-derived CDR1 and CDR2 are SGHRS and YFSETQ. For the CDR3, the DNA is TGTGCCAGCAGCCTCTCGGGGTCGGATACGCAGTATTTC. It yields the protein CASSLSGSDTQYF.

CDR3 in amino acids: CSARRLVGTDTQYF. CDR3 in DNA: TGCAGTGCTAGGAGGCTAGTTGGCACAGATACGCAGTATTTT. V and J are TRBV20-1 and TRBJ2-3; no reliable D call. Germline V gene lookup returns CDR1 DFQATT and CDR2 SNEGSKA (reference sequence). V lost 3 bases and J lost 1, with 11 bases in between. The CDR3 length is 14 residues.

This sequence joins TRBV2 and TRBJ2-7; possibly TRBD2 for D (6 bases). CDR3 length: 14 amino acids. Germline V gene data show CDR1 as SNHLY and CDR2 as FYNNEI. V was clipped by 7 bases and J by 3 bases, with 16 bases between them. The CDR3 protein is CASTPRGMGYEQYF. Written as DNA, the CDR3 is TGTGCCAGCACCCCGCGGGGAATGGGCTACGAGCAGTACTTC.

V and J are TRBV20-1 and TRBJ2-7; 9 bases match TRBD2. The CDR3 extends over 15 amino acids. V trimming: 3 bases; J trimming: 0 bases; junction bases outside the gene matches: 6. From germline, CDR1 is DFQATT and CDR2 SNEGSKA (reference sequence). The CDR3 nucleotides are TGCAGTGCTAGTCCCGCTAGCGGGGACTCCTACGAGCAGTACTTC. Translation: CSASPASGDSYEQYF.

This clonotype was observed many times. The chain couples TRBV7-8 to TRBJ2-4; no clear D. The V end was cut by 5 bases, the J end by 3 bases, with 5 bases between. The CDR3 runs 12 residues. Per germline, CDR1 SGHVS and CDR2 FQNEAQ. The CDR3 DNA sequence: TGTGCCAGCAGCCCAGACAAAAACATTCAGTACTTC. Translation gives CASSPDKNIQYF.

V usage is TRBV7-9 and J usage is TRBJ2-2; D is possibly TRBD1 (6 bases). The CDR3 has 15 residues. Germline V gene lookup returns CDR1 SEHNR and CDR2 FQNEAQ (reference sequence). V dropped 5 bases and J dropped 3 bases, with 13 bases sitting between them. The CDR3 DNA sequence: TGTGCCAGCAGCCCAAATTACAGGGACACCGGGGAGCTGTTTTTT. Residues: CASSPNYRDTGELFF.

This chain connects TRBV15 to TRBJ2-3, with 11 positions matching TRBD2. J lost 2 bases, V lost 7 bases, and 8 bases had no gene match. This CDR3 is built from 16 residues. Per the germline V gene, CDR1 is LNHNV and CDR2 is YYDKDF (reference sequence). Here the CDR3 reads CATMRLAGGLTDTQYF. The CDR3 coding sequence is TGTGCCACCATGAGGCTAGCGGGAGGACTCACAGATACGCAGTATTTT.

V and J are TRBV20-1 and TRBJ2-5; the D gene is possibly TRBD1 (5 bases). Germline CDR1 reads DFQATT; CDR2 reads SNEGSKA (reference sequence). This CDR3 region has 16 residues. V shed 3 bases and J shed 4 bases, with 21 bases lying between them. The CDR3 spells CSASYVGQGYGETQYF. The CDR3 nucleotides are TGCAGTGCTAGTTACGTCGGGCAGGGTTATGGAGAGACCCAGTACTTC.

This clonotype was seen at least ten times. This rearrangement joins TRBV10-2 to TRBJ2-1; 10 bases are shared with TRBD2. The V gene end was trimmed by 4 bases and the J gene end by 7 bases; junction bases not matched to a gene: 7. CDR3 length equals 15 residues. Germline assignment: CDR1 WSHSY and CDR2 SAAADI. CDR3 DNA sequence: TGCGCCAGCAGTGGTGGACTAGCGGCTGGTAATGAGCAGTTCTTC. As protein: CASSGGLAAGNEQFF.

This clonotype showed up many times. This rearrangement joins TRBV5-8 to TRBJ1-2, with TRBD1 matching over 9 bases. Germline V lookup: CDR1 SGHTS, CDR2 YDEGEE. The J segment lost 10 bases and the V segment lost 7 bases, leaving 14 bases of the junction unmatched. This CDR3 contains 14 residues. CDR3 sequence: CASGSPGQGSVYTF. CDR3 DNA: TGTGCCAGCGGGTCCCCGGGACAGGGAAGCGTCTACACCTTC.

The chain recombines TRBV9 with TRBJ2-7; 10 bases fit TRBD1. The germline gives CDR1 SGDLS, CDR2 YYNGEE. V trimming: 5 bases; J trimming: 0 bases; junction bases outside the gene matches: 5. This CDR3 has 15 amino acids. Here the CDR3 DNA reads TGTGCCAGCAGGCCGGACAGGGGGAGCTCCTACGAGCAGTACTTC. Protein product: CASRPDRGSSYEQYF. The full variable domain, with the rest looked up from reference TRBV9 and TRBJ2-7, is DSGVTQTPKHLITATGQRVTLRCSPRSGDLSVYWYQQSLDQGLQFLIQYYNGEERAKGNILERFSAQQFPDLHSELNLSSLELGDSALYFCASRPDRGSSYEQYFGPGTRLTVT.

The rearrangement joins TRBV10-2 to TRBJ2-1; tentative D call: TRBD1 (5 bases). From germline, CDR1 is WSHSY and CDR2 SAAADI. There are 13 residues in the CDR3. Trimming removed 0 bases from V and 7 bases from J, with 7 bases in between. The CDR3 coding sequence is TGCGCCAGCAGTGAGTCGACAGCGAATGAGCAGTTCTTC. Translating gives CASSESTANEQFF.

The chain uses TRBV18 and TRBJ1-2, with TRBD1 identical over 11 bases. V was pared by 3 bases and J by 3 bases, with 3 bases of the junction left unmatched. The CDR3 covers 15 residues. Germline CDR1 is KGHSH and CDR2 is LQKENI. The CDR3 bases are TGTGCCAGCTCACCGGGACAGGGGGACGACTATGGCTACACCTTC. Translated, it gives CASSPGQGDDYGYTF. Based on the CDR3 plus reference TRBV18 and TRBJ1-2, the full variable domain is NAGVMQNPRHLVRRRGQEARLRCSPMKGHSHVYWYRQLPEEGLKFMVYLQKENIIDESGMPKERFSAEFPKEGPSILRIQQVVRGDSAAYFCASSPGQGDDYGYTFGSGTRLTVV.

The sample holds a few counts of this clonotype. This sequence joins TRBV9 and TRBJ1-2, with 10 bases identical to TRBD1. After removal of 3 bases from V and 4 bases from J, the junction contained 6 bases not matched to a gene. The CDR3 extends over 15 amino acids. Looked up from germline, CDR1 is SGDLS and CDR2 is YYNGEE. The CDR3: CASSADRGRAYGYTF. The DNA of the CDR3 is TGTGCCAGCAGCGCCGACAGGGGGCGAGCCTATGGCTACACCTTC.

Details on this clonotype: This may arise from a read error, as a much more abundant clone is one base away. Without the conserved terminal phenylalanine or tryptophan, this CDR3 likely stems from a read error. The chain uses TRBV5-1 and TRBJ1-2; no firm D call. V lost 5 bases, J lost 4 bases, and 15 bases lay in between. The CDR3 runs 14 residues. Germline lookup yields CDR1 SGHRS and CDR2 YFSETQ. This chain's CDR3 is CASSFTGESYGYTL. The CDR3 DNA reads TGCGCCAGCAGTTTTACGGGAGAAAGCTATGGCTACACCCTC.

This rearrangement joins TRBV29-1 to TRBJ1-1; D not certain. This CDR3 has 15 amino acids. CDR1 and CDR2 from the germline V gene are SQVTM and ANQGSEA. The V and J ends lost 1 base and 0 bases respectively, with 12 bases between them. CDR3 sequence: CSVEGAGIMNTEAFF. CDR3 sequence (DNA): TGCAGCGTTGAAGGCGCAGGTATTATGAACACTGAAGCTTTCTTT.

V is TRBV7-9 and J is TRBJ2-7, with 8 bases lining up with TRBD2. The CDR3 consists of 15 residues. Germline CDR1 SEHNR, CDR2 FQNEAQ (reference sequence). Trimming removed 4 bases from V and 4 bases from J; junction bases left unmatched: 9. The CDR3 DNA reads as TGTGCCAGCAGCTCGGCGGCTAGCGGGTCATACGAGCAGTACTTC. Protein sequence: CASSSAASGSYEQYF.

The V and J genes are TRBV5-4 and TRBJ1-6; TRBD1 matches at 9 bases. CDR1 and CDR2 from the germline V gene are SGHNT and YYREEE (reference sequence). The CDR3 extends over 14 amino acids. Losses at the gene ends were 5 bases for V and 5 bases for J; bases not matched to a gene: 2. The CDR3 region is CASRRTGDNSPLHF. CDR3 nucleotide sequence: TGTGCCAGCAGAAGGACAGGGGATAATTCACCCCTCCACTTT.